Below, 18 T cell receptor beta chains from the same sample are listed, as sequenced in a study of read filtering for tumor transcriptome and immune sequencing. From around 0.4 ug of RNA, a library with molecular barcoded alpha/delta and beta/gamma adaptors was made. TCRdb passed the reads through MiXCR, listing each CDR3 protein once. The table includes some 40,000 distinct CDR3 sequences, approximately 14% detected once. Sequencing used a population of CD138-negative cells sorted from bone marrow. The receptors stem from a donor aged 40 or older with multiple myeloma.

This clonotype was counted at least ten times. The rearrangement joins TRBV11-3 to TRBJ2-3, with D maybe TRBD2 (7 bases). Germline values: CDR1 SGHNT, CDR2 YENEEA. V lost 6 bases and J 4 bases, leaving 17 bases between the germline ends. The CDR3 loop spans 15 amino acids. The CDR3 DNA reads as TGTGCCAGCAGGACTGGGGGGGCTCGTGCAGATACGCAGTATTTT. It specifies CASRTGGARADTQYF.

In this sample, this clonotype turned up many times. The chain couples TRBV7-3 to TRBJ2-1, with a weak D call TRBD1 (5 bases). The ends were cut back, 1 base at V and 4 bases at J, with 14 bases in the middle. CDR1 SGHTA and CDR2 FQGTGA come from the germline V gene. The CDR3 has 16 amino acids. For the CDR3, the DNA is TGTGCCAGCAGCTTAAGGGGCCAGGGCCGGTACAATGAGCAGTTCTTC. Protein: CASSLRGQGRYNEQFF.

At least ten counts were recorded for this clonotype. This chain links TRBV20-1 with TRBJ2-7, with 9 positions matching TRBD1. V gave up 6 bases and J gave up 3 bases; unmatched junction bases: 6. Germline loops: CDR1 DFQATT, CDR2 SNEGSKA (reference sequence). The CDR3 runs to 13 residues. CDR3 loop: CSAGTGRVYEQYF. The CDR3, as DNA: TGCAGTGCCGGGACAGGGAGGGTCTACGAGCAGTACTTC.

This clonotype was recorded many times. The chain combines TRBV5-4 with TRBJ2-1; 8 bases fit TRBD1. The trim removed 4 bases at V and 1 base at J, leaving 4 bases unmatched. Germline assignment: CDR1 SGHNT and CDR2 YYREEE (reference sequence). CDR3 length: 15 amino acids. The CDR3 bases are TGTGCCAGCAGCCGACAGGGGAAATCCTACAATGAGCAGTTCTTC. Its protein product is CASSRQGKSYNEQFF.

This clonotype was counted at least ten times. The chain couples TRBV7-2 to TRBJ1-5; possibly TRBD1 for D (6 bases). Trimming took off 1 base at V and 1 base at J, with 11 bases between the two ends. The CDR3 covers 16 residues. Per germline, CDR1 SGHTA and CDR2 FQGNSA. In DNA, the CDR3 is TGTGCCAGCAGCTTAGTGGGACATCGGAGCAATCAGCCCCAGCATTTT. This codes for CASSLVGHRSNQPQHF.

This clonotype was recorded many times. As DNA, the CDR3 is TGTGCCAGCAGTCAACGACGAGCCGATCAGCCCCAGCATTTT. Residues: CASSQRRADQPQHF. The rearrangement links TRBV27 to TRBJ1-5; D call uncertain. V was trimmed by 5 bases and J by 5 bases, leaving 13 bases between them. This CDR3 contains 14 residues. Germline CDR1 reads MNHEY; CDR2 reads SMNVEV (reference sequence).

This clonotype was recorded at least ten times. This may stem from a read error, because a much larger clone lies one nucleotide away. The rearrangement uses TRBV5-6 and TRBJ2-1, with TRBD2 identical over 7 bases. Germline values: CDR1 SGHDT, CDR2 YYEEEE. Losses at the gene ends were 4 bases for V and 6 bases for J; bases not matched to a gene: 22. The CDR3 loop spans 19 amino acids. CDR3 loop: CASSDTLAVSITPRNEQFF. The CDR3 DNA is TGTGCCAGCAGCGACACTCTAGCGGTTTCTATTACTCCCCGCAATGAGCAGTTCTTC.

This clonotype came up many times. This rearrangement joins TRBV7-9 to TRBJ1-5; D ambiguous. CDR3 length: 12 residues. Germline V gives CDR1 SEHNR, CDR2 FQNEAQ (reference sequence). V lost 4 bases, J lost 6 bases, and 7 bases lay in between. Here the CDR3 reads CASSSNIQPQHF. CDR3 nucleotide sequence: TGTGCCAGCAGCTCAAATATTCAGCCCCAGCATTTT.

This clonotype was counted at least ten times. The chain uses TRBV7-8 and TRBJ2-1; TRBD2 matches at 13 bases. Trimming cost V 9 bases and J 0 bases; bases outside gene matches: 11. Germline V CDR1 and CDR2: SGHVS, FQNEAQ. CDR3 length: 18 amino acids. CDR3 in DNA: TGTGCCAGTATGCCGGGACTAGCGGGACTAAGCTCCTACAATGAGCAGTTCTTC. Translated: CASMPGLAGLSSYNEQFF. The full variable domain, completed using reference TRBV7-8 and TRBJ2-1, is GAGVSQSPRYKVAKRGQDVALRCDPISGHVSLFWYQQALGQGPEFLTYFQNEAQLDKSGLPSDRFFAERPEGSVSTLKIQRTQQEDSAVYLCASMPGLAGLSSYNEQFFGPGTRLTVL.

This clonotype was counted at least ten times. The CDR3 reads CSAAETYEQYF. In nucleotides, the CDR3 is TGCAGCGCCGCTGAGACGTACGAGCAGTACTTC. This chain links TRBV29-1 with TRBJ2-7; D is ambiguous. CDR1 is SQVTM, CDR2 ANQGSEA, per germline. CDR3 length: 11 residues. V lost 7 bases and J lost 4, with 11 bases in between.

This clonotype was found many times. V usage is TRBV25-1 and J usage is TRBJ1-4; 8 nucleotides agree with TRBD1. CDR3 length equals 14 residues. Trimming removed 6 bases from V and 11 bases from J; junction bases left unmatched: 11. CDR1 is MGHDK, CDR2 SYGVNS, per germline. DNA for the CDR3: TGTGCCAGCAGGAGTGGTACAGGGGGTCGGAAACTGTTTTTT. Translated, it gives CASRSGTGGRKLFF.

This clonotype was seen ten or more times. This rearrangement joins TRBV29-1 to TRBJ2-2; D uncertain. Germline V gene data show CDR1 as SQVTM and CDR2 as ANQGSEA. The V end was cut by 2 bases, the J end by 5 bases, with 12 bases between. The CDR3 loop spans 14 amino acids. CDR3 in amino acids: CSVELKLFTGELFF. The CDR3 bases are TGCAGCGTTGAATTGAAGCTCTTTACCGGGGAGCTGTTTTTT.

This clonotype was counted many times. The genes are TRBV2 and TRBJ1-5, with D maybe TRBD1 (5 bases). CDR1 and CDR2 from the germline V gene are SNHLY and FYNNEI. This CDR3 has 18 amino acids. V was pared by 6 bases and J by 0 bases, with 21 bases between. The CDR3 sequence is CASSANPGRPSSNQPQHF. DNA of the CDR3: TGTGCCAGCAGCGCCAATCCGGGACGGCCTTCTAGCAATCAGCCCCAGCATTTT.

Regarding this clonotype: It may be a read error: a sequence one base away is much more abundant. The V call is TRBV29-1, the J call TRBJ1-1; 11 bases line up with TRBD1. CDR1 and CDR2 (germline): SQVTM, ANQGSEA. This CDR3 has 15 amino acids. The DNA for the CDR3 is TGCGGCGCCAAGGGGACAGGGGGGCAGAACACTGAAGCTTTCTTT. This translates into CGAKGTGGQNTEAFF. Filled out from reference TRBV29-1 and TRBJ1-1, the complete variable domain reads SAVISQKPSRDICQRGTSLTIQCQVDSQVTMMFWYRQQPGQSLTLIATANQGSEATYESGFVIDKFPISRPNLTFSTLTVSNMSPEDSSIYLCGAKGTGGQNTEAFFGQGTRLTVV.

Many counts were recorded for this clonotype. V is TRBV28 and J is TRBJ1-1, with 8 bases fitting TRBD1. The germline V gene encodes CDR1 MDHEN and CDR2 SYDVKM. This CDR3 has 14 amino acids. The ends lost 7 bases at V and 1 base at J; junction bases unmatched: 5. CDR3 loop: CASTAGGWNTEAFF. The CDR3 nucleotides are TGTGCCAGCACAGCAGGGGGCTGGAACACTGAAGCTTTCTTT.

The chain couples TRBV11-2 to TRBJ2-2; 7 positions match TRBD2. V was clipped by 5 bases and J by 3 bases; unmatched bases: 9. The germline V gene encodes CDR1 SGHAT and CDR2 FQNNGV. This CDR3 has 16 amino acids. CDR3 residues: CASSRPSGGDTGELFF. The CDR3 DNA sequence: TGTGCCAGCAGCCGCCCTAGCGGAGGGGACACCGGGGAGCTGTTTTTT.

This clonotype showed up many times. The gene calls are TRBV11-3 and TRBJ2-1, with unresolved D. The V gene lost 0 bases and the J gene lost 6 bases, with 12 bases spanning the gap. Germline V lookup: CDR1 SGHNT, CDR2 YENEEA. CDR3 length equals 15 residues. CDR3 sequence: CASSLDGRPSNEQFF. In DNA form, the CDR3 reads TGTGCCAGCAGCTTAGACGGGCGACCCAGCAATGAGCAGTTCTTC.

With respect to this clonotype: This may arise from a read error, as a much more abundant clone is one base away. The rearrangement joins TRBV6-5 to TRBJ1-1, with D unresolved. The V gene's germline CDR1 is MNHEY and CDR2 SVGAGI. The germline V and J ends were trimmed by 6 bases and 0 bases, with 11 bases remaining between them. CDR3 size: 14 residues. CDR3 residues: CASSRSRVNTEAFF. The CDR3, as DNA: TGTGCCAGCAGCCGCTCCCGGGTGAACACTGAAGCTTTCTTT.